These T cell receptor beta chains were read from a single sample in a study of blood T cell repertoires in COVID-19. This table comes from immunoSEQ multiplex PCR, and its TCRdb copy is limited to in-frame clones, with some not included. The sample shows approximately 150,000 clones, 80% to 90% of them seen only once. The sample was peripheral blood. All receptors derive from a woman older than 75 with acute or convalescent COVID-19. Both conserved end residues are part of each CDR3. The D gene is left open where the match is weak. Where a row states a size, it is once, few, many or the class of an expanded clone; other rows omit it.

D gene,clone size,J gene,V gene,CDR3 DNA,CDR3 protein
TRBD1,NA,TRBJ2-2,TRBV5-1,TGCGCCAGCAGCTTACAGGGGCGAACCGGGGAGCTGTTTTTT,CASSLQGRTGELFF
TRBD1,NA,TRBJ2-1,TRBV9,TGTGCCAGCAGCGTAGACGGACAGGGGTGGGATGAGCAGTTCTTC,CASSVDGQGWDEQFF
TRBD1,NA,TRBJ2-2,TRBV19,TGTGCCAGTAGCCCTGTCATGTCAGGGACAGCTGAAGGGGAGCTGTTTTTT,CASSPVMSGTAEGELFF
NA,NA,TRBJ1-1,TRBV6-5,TGTGCCAGCAGAACCGCGGACAGTAACACTGAAGCTTTCTTT,CASRTADSNTEAFF
NA,NA,TRBJ2-2,TRBV5-6,TGTGCCAGCAGCTCCGGACTTCGGGGAAAGAACACCGGGGAGCTGTTTTTT,CASSSGLRGKNTGELFF
NA,NA,TRBJ2-5,TRBV7-2,TGTGCCAGCAGCGCATACTCCGGCCGCTCGAGGGAGACCCAGTACTTC,CASSAYSGRSRETQYF
NA,NA,TRBJ2-5,TRBV5-8,TGTGCCAGCAGCTTGGGGGACACGGGTCCGGAGACCCAGTACTTC,CASSLGDTGPETQYF
TRBD1,NA,TRBJ1-4,TRBV15,TGTGCCACCAGCAGAGGAGGGGGCGGCGAAAAACTGTTTTTT,CATSRGGGGEKLFF
NA,NA,TRBJ2-2,TRBV5-1,TGCGCCAGCAGATCGGGACAAACGAACACCGGGGAGCTGTTTTTT,CASRSGQTNTGELFF
NA,NA,TRBJ2-5,TRBV18,TGTGCCAGCTCACCATACAGGGTGATGGAGACCCAGTACTTC,CASSPYRVMETQYF
TRBD1,NA,TRBJ2-2,TRBV6-5,TGTGCCAGCACCGGGACAGGGGAAGTCGGGGAGCTGTTTTTT,CASTGTGEVGELFF
TRBD2,NA,TRBJ2-7,TRBV4-2,TGTGCCAGCAGCCAGGGAGGGTATTGGATGGGATCCTACGAGCAGTACTTC,CASSQGGYWMGSYEQYF
TRBD1,NA,TRBJ1-1,TRBV7-2,TGTGCCAGCAGCCCGGGACAGACCCATGATGGCACTGAAGCTTTCTTT,CASSPGQTHDGTEAFF
TRBD1,NA,TRBJ1-1,TRBV5-4,TGTGCCAGCAACCCGGGACAGGGGGCGAACACTGAAGCTTTCTTT,CASNPGQGANTEAFF
NA,few,TRBJ1-5,TRBV7-6,TGTGCCAGCAGCGTATCGCTCGGTCAGCCCCAGCATTTT,CASSVSLGQPQHF
TRBD2,NA,TRBJ2-2,TRBV6-6,TGTGCCAGCAGGCAGACTAGCAGGAACACCGGGGAGCTGTTTTTT,CASRQTSRNTGELFF
TRBD1,once,TRBJ1-2,TRBV18,TGTGCCAGCTCACCCGGGACAGGGGCCGACTATGGCTACACCTTC,CASSPGTGADYGYTF
TRBD1,NA,TRBJ1-4,TRBV9,TGTGCCAGCAGCGAGGAGGGACAGACATATGAAAAACTGTTTTTT,CASSEEGQTYEKLFF
NA,NA,TRBJ1-5,TRBV19,TGTGCCAGTAGTCACGGTGATAGCAATCAGCCCCAGCATTTT,CASSHGDSNQPQHF
NA,NA,TRBJ2-1,TRBV10-2,TGCGCCAGCAGTGGGGGGGGCCCACTCCCAGGTGGATACAATGAGCAGTTCTTC,CASSGGGPLPGGYNEQFF
NA,many,TRBJ1-1,TRBV5-4,TGTGCCAGCAGCTTCCGCACAGGGATAAACACTGAAGCTTTCTTT,CASSFRTGINTEAFF
TRBD1,NA,TRBJ2-1,TRBV19,TGTGCCACCTCGACAGGGGACACCTACAATGAGCAGTTCTTC,CATSTGDTYNEQFF
NA,NA,TRBJ2-1,TRBV21-1,TGTGCCAGCAGCACATCGACAGCCCCAAAATCCTACAATGAGCAGTTCTTC,CASSTSTAPKSYNEQFF
TRBD1,NA,TRBJ1-4,TRBV28,TGTGCCAGCAGTACCAGGACAGGGGGCGATGAAAAACTGTTTTTT,CASSTRTGGDEKLFF
NA,NA,TRBJ2-3,TRBV4-3,TGCGCCAGCAGCCAAGTCTTGTCTCCTGAGCTAAATACGCAGTATTTT,CASSQVLSPELNTQYF
NA,NA,TRBJ1-5,TRBV6-5,TGTGCCAGCAGTTACGTTTTCAGGGGACAGCCCCAGCATTTT,CASSYVFRGQPQHF
NA,NA,TRBJ1-5,TRBV12-5,TGTGCTAGTGCCCCTGGCCGCAATCAGCCCCAGCATTTT,CASAPGRNQPQHF
NA,once,TRBJ2-2,TRBV24-1,TGTGCCACCAGTGACCTTGACAGGGGAGGGACCGGGGAGCTGTTTTTT,CATSDLDRGGTGELFF
TRBD1,few,TRBJ1-2,TRBV4-3,TGCGCCAGCAGCCAGAACAGGGGTAGCTATGGCTACACCTTC,CASSQNRGSYGYTF
NA,NA,TRBJ1-2,TRBV6-2/TRBV6-3,TGTGCCAGCAGTTACTCGACGGGAGGCTACACCTTC,CASSYSTGGYTF
TRBD1,NA,TRBJ1-3,TRBV6-6,TGTGCCAGCAGTCCTTTATCGGGACAGGGCCACTCTGGAAACACCATATATTTT,CASSPLSGQGHSGNTIYF
TRBD1,NA,TRBJ1-2,TRBV28,TGTGCCAGCAGTCTCGGACAGGGTAACTATGGCTACACCTTC,CASSLGQGNYGYTF
NA,NA,TRBJ2-3,TRBV20-1,TGCAGTGCTACCGGCACAGATACGCAGTATTTT,CSATGTDTQYF
NA,NA,TRBJ1-2,TRBV25-1,TGTGCCAGCAGTGTTGCAGGCTATGGCTACACCTTC,CASSVAGYGYTF
NA,once,TRBJ2-1,TRBV5-1,TGCGCCAGCAGCTTGGGGGGGCAGGGGCCCTACAATGAGCAGTTCTTC,CASSLGGQGPYNEQFF
TRBD1,NA,TRBJ1-4,TRBV19,TGTGCCAGCGCCGGACAGGGGGCTAATGAAAAACTGTTTTTT,CASAGQGANEKLFF
TRBD1,NA,TRBJ1-1,TRBV5-4,TGTGCCAGCAGCTACTCACAGGGGGCGCAGAACACTGAAGCTTTCTTT,CASSYSQGAQNTEAFF
TRBD1,few,TRBJ2-3,TRBV2,TGTGCCAGCTGTCCGACAGGGGTCGGCACAGATACGCAGTATTTT,CASCPTGVGTDTQYF
TRBD1,NA,TRBJ2-7,TRBV10-3,TGTGCCATCAGGAGGGCAGGGGGCGCCTCCCTACCGGAGCAGTACTTC,CAIRRAGGASLPEQYF
NA,NA,TRBJ2-1,TRBV6-1,TGTGCCAGCAGTGAGGCGGGGTTCGGAGGCGGAAAGAATGAGCAGTTCTTC,CASSEAGFGGGKNEQFF
NA,NA,TRBJ1-1,TRBV15,TGTGCCACCAGCAGAGATCCAGAAAGCACTGAAGCTTTCTTT,CATSRDPESTEAFF
NA,NA,TRBJ2-3,TRBV11-3,TGTGCCAGCAGAATTTGCCCCACCCGGCGGATCACAGATACGCAGTATTTT,CASRICPTRRITDTQYF
NA,NA,TRBJ2-2,TRBV4-3,TGCGCCAGCAGCCAAGCCCCAAGGGGGACCGGGGAGCTGTTTTTT,CASSQAPRGTGELFF
TRBD1,NA,TRBJ1-5,TRBV30,TGTGCCTGTGGACAGGGGATTAATCAGCCCCAGCATTTT,CACGQGINQPQHF
NA,few,TRBJ1-5,TRBV6-5,TGTGCCAGCAGTTACGGGCAATTTGAGCCCCAGCATTTT,CASSYGQFEPQHF